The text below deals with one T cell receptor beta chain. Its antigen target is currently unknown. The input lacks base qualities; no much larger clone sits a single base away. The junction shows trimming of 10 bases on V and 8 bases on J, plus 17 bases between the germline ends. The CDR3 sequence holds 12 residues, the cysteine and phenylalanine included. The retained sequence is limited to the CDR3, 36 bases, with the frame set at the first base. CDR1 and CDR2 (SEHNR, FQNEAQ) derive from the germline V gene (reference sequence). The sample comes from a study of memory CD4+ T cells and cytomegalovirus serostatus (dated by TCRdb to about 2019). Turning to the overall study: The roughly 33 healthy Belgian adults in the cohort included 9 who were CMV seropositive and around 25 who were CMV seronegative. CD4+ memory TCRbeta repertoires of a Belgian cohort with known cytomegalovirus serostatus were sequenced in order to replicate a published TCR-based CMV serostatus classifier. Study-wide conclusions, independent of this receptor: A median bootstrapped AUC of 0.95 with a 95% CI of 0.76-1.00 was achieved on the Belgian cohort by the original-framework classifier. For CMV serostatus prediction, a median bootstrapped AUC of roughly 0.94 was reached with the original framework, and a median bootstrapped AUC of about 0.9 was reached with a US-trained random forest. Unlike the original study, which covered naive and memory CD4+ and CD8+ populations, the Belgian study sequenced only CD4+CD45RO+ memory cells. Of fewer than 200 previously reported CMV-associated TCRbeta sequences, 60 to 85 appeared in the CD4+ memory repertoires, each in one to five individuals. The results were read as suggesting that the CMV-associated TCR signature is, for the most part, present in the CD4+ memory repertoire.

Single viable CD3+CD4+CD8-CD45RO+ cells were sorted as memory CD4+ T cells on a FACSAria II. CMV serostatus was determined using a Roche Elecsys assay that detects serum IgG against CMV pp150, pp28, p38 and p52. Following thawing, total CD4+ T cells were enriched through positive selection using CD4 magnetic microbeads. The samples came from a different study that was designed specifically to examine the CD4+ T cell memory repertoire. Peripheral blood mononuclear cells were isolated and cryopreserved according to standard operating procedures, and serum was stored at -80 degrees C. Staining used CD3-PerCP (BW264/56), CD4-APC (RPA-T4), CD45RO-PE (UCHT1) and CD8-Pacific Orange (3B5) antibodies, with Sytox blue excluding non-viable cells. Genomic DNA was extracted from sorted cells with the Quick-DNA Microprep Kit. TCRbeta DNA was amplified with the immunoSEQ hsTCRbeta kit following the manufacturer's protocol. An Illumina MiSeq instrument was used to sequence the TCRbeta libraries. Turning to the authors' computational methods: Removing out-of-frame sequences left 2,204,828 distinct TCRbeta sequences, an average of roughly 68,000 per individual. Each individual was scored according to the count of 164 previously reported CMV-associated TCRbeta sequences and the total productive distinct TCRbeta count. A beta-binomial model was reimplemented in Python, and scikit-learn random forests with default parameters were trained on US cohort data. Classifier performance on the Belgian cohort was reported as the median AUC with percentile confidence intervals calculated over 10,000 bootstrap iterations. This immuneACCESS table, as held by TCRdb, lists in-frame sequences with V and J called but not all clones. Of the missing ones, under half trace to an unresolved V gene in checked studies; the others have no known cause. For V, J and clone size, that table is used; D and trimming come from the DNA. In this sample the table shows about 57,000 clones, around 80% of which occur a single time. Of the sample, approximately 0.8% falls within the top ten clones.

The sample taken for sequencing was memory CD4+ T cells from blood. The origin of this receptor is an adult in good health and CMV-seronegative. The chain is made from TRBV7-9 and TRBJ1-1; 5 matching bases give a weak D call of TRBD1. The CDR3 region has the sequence CAIGLGVGEAFF. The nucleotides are TGTGCCATCGGCCTGGGGGTCGGAGAAGCTTTCTTT.